Listed below are T cell receptor beta chains from one sample, sequenced in a study of CD8+CD57+ T cells in acquired aplastic anemia. TCRdb reprocessed the reads via MiXCR and lists one record per CDR3 protein. The sample yields some 120,000 distinct CDR3 sequences, 48% seen once. The sequenced material came from sorted CD4+, CD8+, or CD8+CD57+ T cells (not recorded which) from PBMCs. These receptors all come from a human donor in good health, serving as a control. CDR3s include the opening cysteine and the closing phenylalanine or tryptophan. A D gene is named only where the DNA matches it firmly. Not all rows give a size; the values are once, few, many and, for expanded clones, a class.

J gene | CDR3 length | D gene | V gene | clone size | CDR3 DNA | CDR3 protein
TRBJ2-1 | 14 | TRBD1 | TRBV15 | once | TGTGCCACCAGCAGCCGTACAGGGGGCGATGAGCAGTTCTTC | CATSSRTGGDEQFF
TRBJ2-2 | 14 | . | TRBV29-1 | . | TGCAGCGTTGCACGCACCTCGAACACCGGGGAGCTGTTTTTT | CSVARTSNTGELFF
TRBJ1-2 | 13 | . | TRBV5-8 | many | TGTGCCAGCAGCTTGGCACTCAACTATGGCTACACCTTC | CASSLALNYGYTF
TRBJ2-3 | 15 | TRBD1 | TRBV14 | many | TGTGCCAGCAGCCAACCGACAGGGTACACAGATACGCAGTATTTT | CASSQPTGYTDTQYF
TRBJ2-3 | 15 | . | TRBV10-3 | . | TGTGCCATCAGTGAGTCTACTACCCGCACAGATACGCAGTATTTT | CAISESTTRTDTQYF
TRBJ2-7 | 13 | . | TRBV7-8 | . | TGTGCCAGCAGCGCCGGAGACTACTACGAGCAGTACTTC | CASSAGDYYEQYF
TRBJ2-7 | 12 | . | TRBV2 | . | TGTGCCAGCAGATGGCAGGGTGGCGAGCAGTACTTC | CASRWQGGEQYF
TRBJ2-7 | 15 | TRBD2 | TRBV6-5 | many | TGTGCCAGCAGTAAAGGGACTAGCGGCTCCTACGAGCAGTACTTC | CASSKGTSGSYEQYF
TRBJ2-1 | 15 | TRBD1 | TRBV3-1 | . | TGTGCCAGCAGCCAAGACGGACAGGATTACAATGAGCAGTTCTTC | CASSQDGQDYNEQFF
TRBJ2-7 | 14 | . | TRBV15 | . | TGTGCCACCAGCGTTTCCGGGGTCTGGGGCGAGCAGTACTTC | CATSVSGVWGEQYF
TRBJ1-6 | 15 | . | TRBV7-9 | . | TGTGCCAGCAGTTCGGCCCTTGTCTATAATTCACCCCTCCACTTT | CASSSALVYNSPLHF
TRBJ2-1 | 15 | TRBD1 | TRBV10-3 | . | TGTGCCAGTGGCTTTTCAGGGGGCTATGGCAATGAGCAGTTCTTC | CASGFSGGYGNEQFF
TRBJ2-7 | 12 | . | TRBV7-2 | . | TGTGCCAGCAGTTTCGTGAAGGGCGAGCAGTACTTC | CASSFVKGEQYF
TRBJ2-3 | 13 | . | TRBV7-3 | many | TGTGCCAGCAGCCCTTATCTCACAGATACGCAGTATTTT | CASSPYLTDTQYF
TRBJ1-1 | 14 | . | TRBV19 | . | TGTGCCAGTCTGGACGGCGGACCGGTCACTGAAGCTTTCTTT | CASLDGGPVTEAFF
TRBJ2-3 | 14 | . | TRBV20-1 | many | TGCAGTGCTAGAAGGGGGGGGGGCCAAGATACGCAGTATTTT | CSARRGGGQDTQYF
TRBJ1-6 | 15 | . | TRBV7-6 | many | TGTGCCAGCAGCTTAGAGCTGCTGGATAATTCACCCCTCCACTTT | CASSLELLDNSPLHF
TRBJ1-2 | 16 | . | TRBV19 | . | TGTGCCAGTACCTTGGGACGGGGCGCGTTGAACTATGGCTACACCTTC | CASTLGRGALNYGYTF
TRBJ1-5 | 14 | TRBD1 | TRBV20-1 | many | TGCAGTGCCTTGGACAGGAGGGCGGATCAGCCCCAGCATTTT | CSALDRRADQPQHF
TRBJ2-1 | 17 | TRBD2 | TRBV12-5 | . | TGTGCTAGTGGTTTGGTATCTATAGCGGGGGGGTGGAATGAGCAGTTCTTC | CASGLVSIAGGWNEQFF
TRBJ1-1 | 13 | . | TRBV2 | many | TGTGCCAGCAGGACGGACGGAGACACTGAAGCTTTCTTT | CASRTDGDTEAFF
TRBJ2-3 | 14 | TRBD2 | TRBV10-3 | . | TGTGCCATCATGAGCGGGGGGGACGCAAATACGCAGTATTTT | CAIMSGGDANTQYF
TRBJ2-1 | 15 | TRBD2 | TRBV19 | . | TGTGCCAGTCAAGCCGGGGGGTCGGCCTACAATGAGCAGTTCTTC | CASQAGGSAYNEQFF